This TCR beta chain is drawn from a study of shared T cell receptors in the human thymus. The table came from immunoSEQ multiplex PCR; TCRdb's copy has only in-frame clones and leaves some out. The sample records approximately 68,000 clones, nearly 95% being singletons. Germline lookup yields CDR1 LGHNA and CDR2 YSLEER. Trimming at V came to 0 bases and at J to 4 bases, leaving 7 bases not matched to a gene. The CDR3 consists of 17 residues. This TCR was sampled from a human donor. Sequenced sample: thymocytes. The rearrangement joins TRBV4-3 to TRBJ2-1; 9 bases map to TRBD2. The CDR3 sequence: CASSQDDAGGNYNEQFF. In nucleotides, the CDR3 is TGCGCCAGCAGCCAAGATGATGCGGGGGGGAATTACAATGAGCAGTTCTTC.